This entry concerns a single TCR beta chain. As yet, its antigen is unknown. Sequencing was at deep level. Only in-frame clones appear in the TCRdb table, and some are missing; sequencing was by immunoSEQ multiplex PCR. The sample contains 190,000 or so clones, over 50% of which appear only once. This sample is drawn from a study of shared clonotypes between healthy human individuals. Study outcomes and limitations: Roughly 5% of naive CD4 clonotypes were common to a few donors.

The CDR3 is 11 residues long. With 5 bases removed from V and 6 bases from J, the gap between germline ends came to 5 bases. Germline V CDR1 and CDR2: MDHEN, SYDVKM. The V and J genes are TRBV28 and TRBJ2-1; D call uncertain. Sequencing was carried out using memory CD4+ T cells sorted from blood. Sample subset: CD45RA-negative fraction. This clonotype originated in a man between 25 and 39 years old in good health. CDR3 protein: CASSTFNEQFF. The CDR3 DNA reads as TGTGCCAGCAGTACCTTCAATGAGCAGTTCTTC.